Below, 25 T cell receptor beta chains from the same sample are listed, as sequenced in a study of cytomegalovirus exposure and HLA in healthy donors. Researchers ran the PCR with 60 Vbeta and 13 Jbeta primers. Produced via immunoSEQ multiplex PCR; TCRdb's table is partial and in-frame only. The sample has 130,000 or so clones; 74% are singletons. Specimen: PBMCs. The receptor set was obtained from a middle-aged man in good health and CMV-seropositive.

The chain recombines TRBV11-2 with TRBJ1-2, with 9 nucleotides matching TRBD1. Germline loops: CDR1 SGHAT, CDR2 FQNNGV. V lost 5 bases and J lost 6; bases outside the gene matches: 1. The CDR3 is made up of 12 amino acids. In nucleotides, the CDR3 is TGTGCCAGCAGCCGGACAGGGGATGGCTACACCTTC. Translated: CASSRTGDGYTF.

This rearrangement joins TRBV6-1 to TRBJ2-7; TRBD1 matches at 10 bases. The ends lost 7 bases at V and 3 bases at J; junction bases unmatched: 3. The CDR3 extends over 13 amino acids. Germline CDR1 is MNHNS and CDR2 is SASEGT. The CDR3 loop is CASKGTGVYEQYF. The CDR3 DNA is TGTGCCAGCAAAGGGACAGGGGTCTACGAGCAGTACTTC.

This sequence joins TRBV28 and TRBJ2-2; maybe TRBD2 (6 bases). The germline gives CDR1 MDHEN, CDR2 SYDVKM. The CDR3 has 18 amino acids. Trimming cost V 4 bases and J 3 bases, with 21 bases left between them. The CDR3 bases are TGTGCCAGCAGTTACCCCTCCGCTAGCGTTCGAGACACCGGGGAGCTGTTTTTT. Translated: CASSYPSASVRDTGELFF.

V usage is TRBV7-2 and J usage is TRBJ2-7; 11 bases map to TRBD1. V was clipped by 5 bases and J by 6 bases; unmatched bases: 6. Germline lookup yields CDR1 SGHTA and CDR2 FQGNSA. This CDR3 has 14 amino acids. CDR3 in DNA: TGTGCCAGCAGCCTGGACAGGGGGCGAGTCGAGCAGTACTTC. This translates into CASSLDRGRVEQYF.

For this clone: One end of the junction does not line up with germline, which may come from a read error. The V gene is TRBV7-8, the J gene TRBJ1-5; D possibly corresponds to TRBD1 (6 bases). The CDR3 contains 14 residues. In germline, CDR1 is SGHVS, CDR2 FQNEAQ. CDR3 bases: TGTGTCAGCAGCGGAAAGGACAGCTATCAGCCCCAGCATTTT. Amino acid sequence: CVSSGKDSYQPQHF. The full variable domain, with the rest looked up from reference TRBV7-8 and TRBJ1-5, is GAGVSQSPRYKVAKRGQDVALRCDPISGHVSLFWYQQALGQGPEFLTYFQNEAQLDKSGLPSDRFFAERPEGSVSTLKIQRTQQEDSAVYLCVSSGKDSYQPQHFGDGTRLSIL.

V is TRBV27 and J is TRBJ1-5; D is perhaps TRBD1 (5 bases). Trimming left V 5 bases short and J 1 base short, with 15 bases between. The CDR3 is 16 amino acids. Germline CDR1 is MNHEY and CDR2 is SMNVEV (reference sequence). CDR3 residues: CASSPRGGASNQPQHF. The CDR3 nucleotides read TGTGCCAGCAGTCCTAGGGGAGGGGCGAGCAATCAGCCCCAGCATTTT.

The J gene is TRBJ1-4, the V gene TRBV15, with D tentatively TRBD1 (6 bases). Germline assignment: CDR1 LNHNV and CDR2 YYDKDF (reference sequence). Trimming removed 1 base from V and 7 bases from J, with 10 bases in between. The CDR3 length is 14 residues. The CDR3 protein is CATSRAQGGEKLFF. CDR3 in DNA: TGTGCCACCAGCAGAGCACAGGGTGGTGAAAAACTGTTTTTT.

The chain is built from TRBV5-1 and TRBJ1-1, with a possible D match to TRBD1 (5 bases). Germline loops: CDR1 SGHRS, CDR2 YFSETQ. The CDR3 is made up of 14 amino acids. Trimming shortened V by 3 bases and J by 5 bases, and 14 bases separated the two germline ends. Here the CDR3 reads CASSSLQGKTEAFF. DNA of the CDR3: TGCGCCAGCAGCTCCCTGCAGGGAAAGACTGAAGCTTTCTTT.

The V gene is TRBV14, the J gene TRBJ1-4; 7 positions match TRBD1. This CDR3 spans 14 amino acids. The V gene end was trimmed by 4 bases and the J gene end by 7 bases; junction bases not matched to a gene: 6. Germline CDR1 SGHDN, CDR2 FVKESK. CDR3 nucleotides: TGTGCCAGCAGCCGCCGGGACAGCCTTGAAAAACTGTTTTTT. Its protein product is CASSRRDSLEKLFF.

The table lists this clone with a count of one. The rearrangement links TRBV5-1 to TRBJ1-2; 10 bases fit TRBD1. V shed 0 bases, J shed 8 bases, and the junction held 4 bases outside the gene matches. Germline-derived CDR1 and CDR2 are SGHRS and YFSETQ. This CDR3 contains 14 residues. The CDR3 DNA sequence: TGCGCCAGCAGCTTGGGACAGGGGGCGAGCGGCTACACCTTC. Translated: CASSLGQGASGYTF.

This rearrangement joins TRBV19 to TRBJ1-2, with unresolved D. Deletions cut 5 bases from V and 5 bases from J, with 12 bases between. There are 13 residues in the CDR3. The germline V gene has CDR1 LNHDA and CDR2 SQIVND (reference sequence). In nucleotides, the CDR3 is TGTGCCAGTAGTCTCAGTTCACGATATGGCTACACCTTC. As protein: CASSLSSRYGYTF.

Only one count was recorded for this clone. V is TRBV5-1 and J is TRBJ2-5, with 11 positions matching TRBD2. The J call may be in error: the DNA end matches TRBJ2-7 better. The CDR3 consists of 18 residues. Germline V gives CDR1 SGHRS, CDR2 YFSETQ. The chain's CDR3 is CASSLETSGARSSYEQYF. CDR3 nucleotides: TGCGCCAGCAGCTTGGAGACTAGCGGGGCTCGATCCTCCTACGAGCAGTACTTC.

This chain links TRBV4-1 with TRBJ2-7; the D is unclear. Germline loops: CDR1 MGHRA, CDR2 YSYEKL. V gave up 1 base and J gave up 2 bases, with 6 bases separating them. The CDR3 contains 13 residues. The CDR3 sequence is CASSQGSPYEQYF. The CDR3 bases are TGCGCCAGCAGCCAAGGTTCTCCCTACGAGCAGTACTTC.

This rearrangement joins TRBV18 to TRBJ2-7; D remains unclear. This CDR3 has 12 residues. Looked up from germline, CDR1 is KGHSH and CDR2 is LQKENI. The V end was cut by 6 bases, the J end by 4 bases, with 10 bases between. CDR3: CASSRQMYEQYF. The CDR3 nucleotides read TGTGCCAGCTCGCGGCAAATGTACGAGCAGTACTTC.

The chain is built from TRBV5-1 and TRBJ1-3; a possible D gene is TRBD1 (5 bases). Per germline, CDR1 SGHRS and CDR2 YFSETQ. The length of the CDR3 is 16 residues. Trimming took off 4 bases at V and 4 bases at J, with 18 bases between the two ends. CDR3 DNA sequence: TGCGCCAGCAGCCCGGAAGACAGCTCTACCGGAAACACCATATATTTT. Its protein is CASSPEDSSTGNTIYF.

A few counts support this clone. The rearrangement joins TRBV19 to TRBJ2-2, with D perhaps TRBD1 (5 bases). Germline CDR1 LNHDA, CDR2 SQIVND (reference sequence). V dropped 11 bases and J dropped 0 bases, with 16 bases sitting between them. The CDR3 is made up of 15 amino acids. CDR3: CASQGAATNTGELFF. CDR3 nucleotides: TGTGCCTCCCAAGGGGCAGCGACGAACACCGGGGAGCTGTTTTTT.

The chain joins TRBV6-1 to TRBJ1-3, with unresolved D. V lost 6 bases and J 8 bases, leaving 17 bases between the germline ends. CDR1 is MNHNS and CDR2 is SASEGT in the germline V gene. This CDR3 has 14 amino acids. CDR3 sequence reads: CASRERAAGYTIYF. The CDR3 nucleotides read TGTGCCAGCAGGGAACGGGCCGCGGGTTACACCATATATTTT.

This clone was seen only a few times. J is TRBJ1-1 and V is TRBV28; D perhaps matches TRBD1 (6 bases). Trimming removed 0 bases from V and 7 bases from J, with 9 bases in between. Looked up from germline, CDR1 is MDHEN and CDR2 is SYDVKM. The length of the CDR3 is 13 residues. CDR3 nucleotide sequence: TGTGCCAGCAGTTTATGGACAGGCCGTGAAGCTTTCTTT. Residues: CASSLWTGREAFF. The full variable domain, rest sourced from reference TRBV28 and TRBJ1-1, is DVKVTQSSRYLVKRTGEKVFLECVQDMDHENMFWYRQDPGLGLRLIYFSYDVKMKEKGDIPEGYSVSREKKERFSLILESASTNQTSMYLCASSLWTGREAFFGQGTRLTVV.

The chain joins TRBV19 to TRBJ1-4; 7 positions match TRBD1. CDR1 and CDR2 from the germline V gene are LNHDA and SQIVND (reference sequence). This CDR3 is 15 amino acids long. The V segment lost 5 bases and the J segment 4 bases; nucleotides outside the gene matches: 7. The CDR3 region has the DNA TGTGCCAGTAGTCCCAGGGACAGCTTTAATGAAAAACTGTTTTTT. Its protein product is CASSPRDSFNEKLFF.

This clone came up once. This chain uses TRBV28 with TRBJ2-1; 11 nucleotides agree with TRBD2. The CDR3 contains 18 residues. Trimming at V came to 5 bases and at J to 7 bases, leaving 16 bases not matched to a gene. Per germline, CDR1 MDHEN and CDR2 SYDVKM. DNA for the CDR3: TGTGCCAGCAGTACAGACCGGTTAGCGGGAGGGCCGAGGAATGAGCAGTTCTTC. The encoded protein is CASSTDRLAGGPRNEQFF. Supplemented by reference TRBV28 and TRBJ2-1, the full variable domain reads DVKVTQSSRYLVKRTGEKVFLECVQDMDHENMFWYRQDPGLGLRLIYFSYDVKMKEKGDIPEGYSVSREKKERFSLILESASTNQTSMYLCASSTDRLAGGPRNEQFFGPGTRLTVL.

This rearrangement joins TRBV5-6 to TRBJ2-1; 7 nucleotides align to TRBD1. V dropped 2 bases and J dropped 7; count of bases not matched to a gene: 9. The CDR3 sequence is 15 residues long. The germline V gene encodes CDR1 SGHDT and CDR2 YYEEEE. The CDR3 sequence: CASSLGGLGKNEQFF. CDR3 nucleotides: TGTGCCAGCAGCTTAGGGGGCTTGGGGAAAAATGAGCAGTTCTTC.

The chain links TRBV7-8 to TRBJ2-7, with 7 bases lining up with TRBD1. Germline V gives CDR1 SGHVS, CDR2 FQNEAQ. The length of the CDR3 is 14 residues. The J segment lost 4 bases and the V segment lost 3 bases, leaving 6 bases of the junction unmatched. In DNA form, the CDR3 reads TGTGCCAGCAGCTTTGACAGGGTAGGATACGAGCAGTACTTC. Its protein is CASSFDRVGYEQYF.

The chain links TRBV6-5 to TRBJ2-2, with D possibly matching TRBD2 (7 bases). V was trimmed by 4 bases and J by 7 bases, leaving 10 bases between them. Germline V CDR1 and CDR2: MNHEY, SVGAGI. The CDR3 is 13 amino acids. CDR3 residues: CASSWRGLGELFF. The CDR3 DNA follows: TGTGCCAGCAGTTGGCGGGGGCTCGGGGAGCTGTTTTTT.

The genes are TRBV5-4 and TRBJ2-1; 8 nucleotides align to TRBD1. CDR1 SGHNT and CDR2 YYREEE come from the germline V gene (reference sequence). Trimming cost V 4 bases and J 2 bases; bases outside gene matches: 11. The CDR3 is 17 residues long. CDR3 region: CASSLPLDRVTYNEQFF. CDR3 nucleotides: TGTGCCAGCAGCCTCCCCCTGGACAGGGTGACCTACAATGAGCAGTTCTTC. Drawing the rest from reference TRBV5-4 and TRBJ2-1, the complete variable domain is ETGVTQSPTHLIKTRGQQVTLRCSSQSGHNTVSWYQQALGQGPQFIFQYYREEENGRGNFPPRFSGLQFPNYSSELNVNALELDDSALYLCASSLPLDRVTYNEQFFGPGTRLTVL.

Only one count was recorded for this clone. V usage is TRBV5-1 and J usage is TRBJ2-7; 9 bases line up with TRBD2. The ends lost 0 bases at V and 2 bases at J; junction bases unmatched: 6. Germline V CDR1 and CDR2: SGHRS, YFSETQ. This CDR3 has 16 amino acids. The CDR3 nucleotides read TGCGCCAGCAGCTTGGAAGGCGGGAGGGCCCCCTACGAGCAGTACTTC. Translated, it gives CASSLEGGRAPYEQYF.